This TCR beta chain was captured by sequencing in a study of cytomegalovirus exposure and HLA in healthy donors. Germline CDR1 SGDLS, CDR2 YYNGEE. Trimming shortened V by 2 bases and J by 1 base, and 11 bases separated the two germline ends. The CDR3 covers 15 residues. The study ran its PCR with 60 Vbeta and 13 Jbeta primers. Profiling relied on immunoSEQ multiplex PCR, and the TCRdb table lists in-frame clones only, not all of them. The sample has 150,000 to 200,000 clones, roughly four fifths seen once. The sequencing input was PBMCs. This TCR derives from a woman younger than 35 in good health and CMV-seronegative. The rearrangement joins TRBV9 to TRBJ2-3; a weak D match, TRBD2 (6 bases). The CDR3 DNA reads TGTGCCAGCAGCGTCCGGGAGTACGGCACAGATACGCAGTATTTT. Its translation: CASSVREYGTDTQYF.